This TCR beta chain was identified during a study of technical replicates of blood from several donors. Germline V gene lookup returns CDR1 SGHNT and CDR2 YYREEE (reference sequence). The CDR3 spans 19 residues. V lost 0 bases and J lost 4; bases outside the gene matches: 10. The assay was immunoSEQ multiplex PCR, and TCRdb's table has in-frame clones only and misses some. The sample records about 100,000 clones, approximately 95% being singletons. This TCR was recovered from a human donor in good health. The V gene is TRBV5-4, the J gene TRBJ2-3; 14 bases line up with TRBD2. The material sequenced was T cells isolated from PBMCs. CDR3 protein: CASSLAGTSGSSLADTQYF. DNA for the CDR3: TGTGCCAGCAGCTTGGCCGGGACTAGCGGGAGTTCTTTGGCAGATACGCAGTATTTT.